This T cell receptor (beta chain) was identified in a study of blood T cell repertoires in COVID-19. Under the authors' procedure: Estimates of nucleated cell counts were drawn from the amplification of reference gene primers. Clones were read by immunoSEQ multiplex PCR, and TCRdb kept only the in-frame ones, dropping some. V, J and clone size were drawn from that table, and D and trimming were deduced from the DNA. The table includes some 150,000 clones, around 89% detected once. The CDR3 has 17 amino acids. From germline, CDR1 is ENHRY and CDR2 SYGVKD. V was clipped by 2 bases and J by 3 bases; unmatched bases: 8.

The TCR was taken from an older woman with active COVID-19. The rearrangement uses TRBV10-3 and TRBJ2-1, with 9 bases that match TRBD2. Sample: peripheral blood. CDR3 loop: CAISELGSGRFYNEQFF. As DNA, the CDR3 is TGTGCCATCAGTGAGCTCGGTAGCGGGAGATTCTACAATGAGCAGTTCTTC.